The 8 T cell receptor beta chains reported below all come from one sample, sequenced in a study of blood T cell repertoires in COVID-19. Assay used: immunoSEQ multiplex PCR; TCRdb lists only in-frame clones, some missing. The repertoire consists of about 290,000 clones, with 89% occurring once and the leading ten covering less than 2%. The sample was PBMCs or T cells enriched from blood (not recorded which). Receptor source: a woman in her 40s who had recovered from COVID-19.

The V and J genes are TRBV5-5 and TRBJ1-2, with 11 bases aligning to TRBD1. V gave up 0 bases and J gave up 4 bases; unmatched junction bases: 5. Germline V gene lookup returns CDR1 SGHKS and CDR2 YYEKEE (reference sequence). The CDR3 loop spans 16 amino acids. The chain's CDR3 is CASSLAGGQGVYGYTF. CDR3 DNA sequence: TGTGCCAGCAGCTTGGCGGGGGGACAGGGGGTCTATGGCTACACCTTC.

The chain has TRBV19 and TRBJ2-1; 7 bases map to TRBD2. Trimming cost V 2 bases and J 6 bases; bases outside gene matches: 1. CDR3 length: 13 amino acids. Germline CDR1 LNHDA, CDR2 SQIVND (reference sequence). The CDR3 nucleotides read TGTGCCAGTAGTATATCGGGGGGCAATGAGCAGTTCTTC. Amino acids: CASSISGGNEQFF.

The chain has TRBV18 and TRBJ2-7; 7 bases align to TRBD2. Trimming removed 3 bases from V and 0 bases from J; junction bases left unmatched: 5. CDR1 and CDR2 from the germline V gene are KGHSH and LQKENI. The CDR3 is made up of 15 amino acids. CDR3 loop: CASSPRRDYSYEQYF. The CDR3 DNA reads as TGTGCCAGCTCACCGAGAAGGGACTACTCCTACGAGCAGTACTTC.

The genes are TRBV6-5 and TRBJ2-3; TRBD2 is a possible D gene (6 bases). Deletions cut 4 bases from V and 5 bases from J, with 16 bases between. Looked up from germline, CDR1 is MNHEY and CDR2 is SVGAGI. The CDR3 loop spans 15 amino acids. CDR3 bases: TGTGCCAGCAGTTCACCGGGACTGACTGTAGATACGCAGTATTTT. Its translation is CASSSPGLTVDTQYF.

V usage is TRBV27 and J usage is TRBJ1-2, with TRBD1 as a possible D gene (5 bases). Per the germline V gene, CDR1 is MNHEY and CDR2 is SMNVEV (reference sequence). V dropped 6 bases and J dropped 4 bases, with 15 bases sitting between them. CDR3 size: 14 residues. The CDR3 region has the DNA TGTGCCAGCAGCGTCAGGGTAGGGTCCTATGGCTACACCTTC. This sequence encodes CASSVRVGSYGYTF.

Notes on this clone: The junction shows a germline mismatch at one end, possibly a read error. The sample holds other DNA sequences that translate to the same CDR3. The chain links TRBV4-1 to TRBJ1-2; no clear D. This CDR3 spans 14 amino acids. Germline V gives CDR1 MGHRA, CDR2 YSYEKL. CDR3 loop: CASSQDRGNYGYTF. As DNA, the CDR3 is TGCGCCAGCAGCCAGGACCGGGGTAACTATGGTTACACCTTC.

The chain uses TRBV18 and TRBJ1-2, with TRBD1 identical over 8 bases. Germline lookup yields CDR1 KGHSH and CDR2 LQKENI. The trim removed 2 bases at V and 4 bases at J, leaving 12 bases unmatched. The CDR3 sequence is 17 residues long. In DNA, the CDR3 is TGTGCCAGCTCACCAGAGGGCCAGGGGGCCACCCTCTATGGCTACACCTTC. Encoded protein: CASSPEGQGATLYGYTF.

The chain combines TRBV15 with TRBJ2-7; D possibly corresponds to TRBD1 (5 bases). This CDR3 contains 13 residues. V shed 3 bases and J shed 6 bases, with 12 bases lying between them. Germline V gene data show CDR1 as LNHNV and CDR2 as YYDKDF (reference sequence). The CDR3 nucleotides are TGTGCCACCAGCAGGGGGCCCCGAATCGAGCAGTACTTC. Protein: CATSRGPRIEQYF.